A single sample is the source of the 27 T cell receptor beta chains below, sequenced in a study of shared clonotypes between healthy human individuals (dated by TCRdb to 2019 to 2021). CD8 naive samples were obtained by positive selection for CCR7 among CD45RO-negative cells, yielding a CD45RA+CCR7+ population from which TemRA cells were excluded. The library was obtained by the immunoSEQ multiplex PCR assay. The table comes from immuneACCESS by way of TCRdb, which keeps in-frame sequences with V and J called. Part of the clones is missing from these tables; in studies checked, under half for an unresolved V gene and the rest for unknown reasons. The sample has around 650,000 clones on record, about 96% of them singletons. Of the sample, more than 0.085% falls within the top ten clones. Sequencing was carried out using naive CD8+ T cells sorted from blood. The sample's cell subset or site, from its label and the paper: CD45RA+CCR7+. These receptors were obtained from a woman aged 25 to 39 in good health.

The CDR3 loop is CASSQRDRGESEKLFF. The CDR3 DNA sequence: TGTGCCAGCAGCCAGAGGGACAGGGGCGAAAGTGAAAAACTGTTTTTT. The chain joins TRBV7-6 to TRBJ1-4; 10 bases match TRBD1. The trim removed 5 bases at V and 7 bases at J, leaving 10 bases unmatched. Germline assignment: CDR1 SGHVS and CDR2 FNYEAQ. The CDR3 has 16 amino acids.

J is TRBJ2-1 and V is TRBV11-2; 8 nucleotides line up with TRBD1. V dropped 5 bases and J dropped 5; count of bases not matched to a gene: 11. CDR1 is SGHAT and CDR2 is FQNNGV in the germline V gene. This CDR3 is 16 amino acids long. In nucleotides, the CDR3 is TGTGCCAGCAGCCCCTCGGCCGACAGGGGCGACAATGAGCAGTTCTTC. It is translated as CASSPSADRGDNEQFF.

Points on this clone: The junction and the germline gene differ at one end; a read error may be behind it. The genes are TRBV27 and TRBJ2-1, with a possible D match to TRBD1 (5 bases). The CDR3 totals 12 residues. The germline V gene encodes CDR1 MNHEY and CDR2 SMNVEV (reference sequence). CDR3 coding DNA: TGTGCCAGCAGTCCCGGACATAATGTGCAGTTCTTC. Protein product: CASSPGHNVQFF.

The chain couples TRBV7-3 to TRBJ2-3, with 10 bases aligning to TRBD2. CDR1 is SGHTA and CDR2 is FQGTGA in the germline V gene. CDR3 length equals 16 residues. Unmatched junction bases numbered 4, after V lost 2 bases and J lost 2 bases. Written as DNA, the CDR3 is TGTGCCAGCAGCTTACATGGACTAGCGGTCACAGATACGCAGTATTTT. This codes for CASSLHGLAVTDTQYF.

The chain combines TRBV25-1 with TRBJ2-6; perhaps TRBD1 as D (5 bases). Per the germline V gene, CDR1 is MGHDK and CDR2 is SYGVNS. The ends were cut back, 6 bases at V and 6 bases at J, with 9 bases in the middle. The CDR3 runs 13 residues. CDR3 sequence: CASRGDSANVLTF. The CDR3 region has the DNA TGTGCCAGCAGAGGGGATTCGGCCAACGTCCTGACTTTC.

This chain joins TRBV19 and TRBJ2-1; D perhaps matches TRBD2 (5 bases). CDR3 length: 17 amino acids. Germline values: CDR1 LNHDA, CDR2 SQIVND (reference sequence). Trimming removed 2 bases from V and 2 bases from J, with 16 bases in between. The CDR3 sequence is CASSIPDGDGPYNEQFF. In nucleotides, the CDR3 is TGTGCCAGTAGTATACCGGACGGGGATGGGCCCTACAATGAGCAGTTCTTC.

The V call is TRBV19, the J call TRBJ2-7; 7 bases map to TRBD1. The CDR3 spans 12 residues. Germline V gene lookup returns CDR1 LNHDA and CDR2 SQIVND (reference sequence). After removal of 7 bases from V and 2 bases from J, the junction contained 2 bases not matched to a gene. CDR3 sequence: CASMGQPYEQYF. In nucleotides, the CDR3 is TGTGCCAGTATGGGACAGCCCTACGAGCAGTACTTC.

This clone came up a few times. The chain couples TRBV29-1 to TRBJ1-4, with no clear D. The germline gives CDR1 SQVTM, CDR2 ANQGSEA. The CDR3 covers 14 residues. V lost 7 bases and J 0 bases, leaving 12 bases between the germline ends. CDR3 in amino acids: CSDPDAATNEKLFF. The CDR3 nucleotides are TGCAGCGACCCGGACGCCGCAACTAATGAAAAACTGTTTTTT.

Worth noting for this clone: The sample has other DNA sequences that encode this CDR3 too. This chain uses TRBV27 with TRBJ2-1, with 12 bases identical to TRBD2. Germline trimming cut 3 bases from V and 7 bases from J; bases unmatched to any gene: 1. The CDR3 has 14 residues. From germline, CDR1 is MNHEY and CDR2 SMNVEV (reference sequence). In nucleotides, the CDR3 is TGTGCCAGCAGTTTCGGGACTAGCGGGAATGAGCAGTTCTTC. It codes for CASSFGTSGNEQFF.

V usage is TRBV2 and J usage is TRBJ1-5; TRBD1 is a possible D gene (5 bases). Trimming cost V 6 bases and J 7 bases, with 10 bases left between them. Looked up from germline, CDR1 is SNHLY and CDR2 is FYNNEI. The CDR3 is 12 residues long. The CDR3 DNA reads TGTGCCAGCAGATCGGGGGGACAGCCCCAGCATTTT. Residues: CASRSGGQPQHF.

The V and J genes are TRBV19 and TRBJ2-1; D perhaps matches TRBD1 (5 bases). Trimming shortened V by 2 bases and J by 0 bases, and 8 bases separated the two germline ends. The germline V gene has CDR1 LNHDA and CDR2 SQIVND (reference sequence). The CDR3 totals 15 residues. The CDR3 sequence is CASSISGASYNEQFF. In nucleotides, the CDR3 is TGTGCCAGTAGTATAAGTGGGGCCTCCTACAATGAGCAGTTCTTC.

CDR3 loop: CASSLFRDETQYF. As DNA, the CDR3 is TGCGCCAGCAGCTTGTTCAGGGACGAGACCCAGTACTTC. The rearrangement joins TRBV5-1 to TRBJ2-5; D may match TRBD1 or TRBD2 (5 bases each). This CDR3 region has 13 residues. The ends were cut back, 1 base at V and 5 bases at J, with 9 bases in the middle. Per the germline V gene, CDR1 is SGHRS and CDR2 is YFSETQ.

The chain employs TRBV9 and TRBJ2-6; D is undetermined. The CDR3 is 13 amino acids. Germline V lookup: CDR1 SGDLS, CDR2 YYNGEE. Trimming pared 6 bases from V and 4 bases from J, leaving 8 bases between. Here the CDR3 reads CASTPRGANVLTF. The DNA of the CDR3 is TGTGCCAGCACTCCCAGGGGGGCCAACGTCCTGACTTTC.

The chain carries TRBV30 and TRBJ2-3; 10 bases map to TRBD1. V was clipped by 3 bases and J by 6 bases; unmatched bases: 12. Germline loops: CDR1 GTSNPN, CDR2 SVGIG (reference sequence). The CDR3 covers 16 residues. CDR3 coding DNA: TGTGCCTGGAGCCCCTTCGACAGGGGGCTATGGGATACGCAGTATTTT. Its protein is CAWSPFDRGLWDTQYF. Combining the CDR3 with reference TRBV30 and TRBJ2-3 gives the whole variable domain SQTIHQWPATLVQPVGSPLSLECTVEGTSNPNLYWYRQAAGRGLQLLFYSVGIGQISSEVPQNLSASRPQDRQFILSSKKLLLSDSGFYLCAWSPFDRGLWDTQYFGPGTRLTVL.

The chain uses TRBV4-2 and TRBJ1-2, with a tentative D call TRBD1 (6 bases). The CDR3 has 16 amino acids. Germline lookup yields CDR1 LGHNA and CDR2 YNFKEQ. The V and J ends lost 0 bases and 4 bases respectively, with 15 bases between them. The DNA of the CDR3 is TGTGCCAGCAGCCAAGAACCCGGGGGGCCCTTCTATGGCTACACCTTC. It translates to CASSQEPGGPFYGYTF.

This clone was counted a single time. The chain links TRBV5-4 to TRBJ2-2; 8 bases match TRBD2. This CDR3 is built from 17 residues. The ends lost 0 bases at V and 0 bases at J; junction bases unmatched: 4. Per germline, CDR1 SGHNT and CDR2 YYREEE (reference sequence). The CDR3 DNA reads as TGTGCCAGCAGCTTGGTTATTAGCGGGACGAACACCGGGGAGCTGTTTTTT. This codes for CASSLVISGTNTGELFF.

V gene TRBV7-9 combines with J gene TRBJ2-4, with a tentative D call TRBD1 (6 bases). The CDR3 has 17 amino acids. The V gene lost 5 bases and the J gene lost 0 bases, with 17 bases spanning the gap. Looked up from germline, CDR1 is SEHNR and CDR2 is FQNEAQ (reference sequence). The CDR3 sequence is CASSPPGTKLAKNIQYF. CDR3 bases: TGTGCCAGCAGCCCGCCCGGGACAAAACTAGCCAAAAACATTCAGTACTTC.

The chain joins TRBV27 to TRBJ2-7; no definite D call. In germline, CDR1 is MNHEY, CDR2 SMNVEV (reference sequence). CDR3 length equals 13 residues. Trimming left V 8 bases short and J 0 bases short, with 11 bases between. CDR3 coding DNA: TGTGCCAGCGCGATAGACATCTCCTACGAGCAGTACTTC. Translation gives CASAIDISYEQYF.

This rearrangement joins TRBV6-5 to TRBJ2-7, with TRBD1 matching over 8 bases. V was pared by 5 bases and J by 5 bases, with 11 bases of the junction left unmatched. The CDR3 loop spans 15 amino acids. CDR1 and CDR2 from the germline V gene are MNHEY and SVGAGI. In DNA form, the CDR3 reads TGTGCCAGCAGTGCCTCCCCAGGGGGCGGCGACGAGCAGTACTTC. Amino acid sequence: CASSASPGGGDEQYF.

The J gene is TRBJ2-5, the V gene TRBV6-5; the match to TRBD2 covers 7 bases. The CDR3 spans 15 residues. With V trimmed by 7 bases and J by 5 bases, 13 bases remained unmatched. CDR1 is MNHEY, CDR2 SVGAGI, per germline. CDR3 bases: TGTGCCAGCAAACAATTCCAGGGAGGGCTGGAGACCCAGTACTTC. Translated, it gives CASKQFQGGLETQYF.

V gene TRBV28 combines with J gene TRBJ2-5; TRBD2 matches at 9 bases. This CDR3 has 16 residues. Germline V lookup: CDR1 MDHEN, CDR2 SYDVKM. With 3 bases clipped from V and 4 bases from J, the junction kept 9 bases outside the gene matches. CDR3 region: CASSFPGAGGVETQYF. The CDR3 DNA reads as TGTGCCAGCAGTTTCCCCGGGGCGGGAGGGGTAGAGACCCAGTACTTC.

CDR3 amino acids: CSDRDSAYNEQFF. CDR3 DNA sequence: TGCAGCGACCGGGACAGCGCTTACAATGAGCAGTTCTTC. The chain couples TRBV29-1 to TRBJ2-1, with 7 bases that match TRBD1. Trimming removed 7 bases from V and 4 bases from J; junction bases left unmatched: 7. Germline CDR1 SQVTM, CDR2 ANQGSEA. CDR3 length: 13 amino acids.

The genes are TRBV2 and TRBJ2-7; 7 bases fit TRBD2. The V gene end was trimmed by 11 bases and the J gene end by 3 bases; junction bases not matched to a gene: 10. Germline CDR1 and CDR2: SNHLY and FYNNEI. The CDR3 sequence is 13 residues long. CDR3 residues: CACWGGGGYEQYF. Written as DNA, the CDR3 is TGTGCCTGCTGGGGAGGCGGGGGCTACGAGCAGTACTTC.

The chain has TRBV4-1 and TRBJ2-7; 9 bases line up with TRBD1. The germline V gene has CDR1 MGHRA and CDR2 YSYEKL. The CDR3 covers 15 residues. V trimming: 4 bases; J trimming: 5 bases; junction bases outside the gene matches: 9. The CDR3 spells CASSPSRQGENEQYF. The CDR3 bases are TGCGCCAGCAGCCCCTCCCGACAGGGGGAGAACGAGCAGTACTTC.

The gene calls are TRBV6-1 and TRBJ2-3; 8 bases are a match to TRBD1. V lost 2 bases and J lost 3; bases outside the gene matches: 4. The CDR3 covers 15 residues. In germline, CDR1 is MNHNS, CDR2 SASEGT. The CDR3 coding sequence is TGTGCCAGCAGTGAATGGACAGGGCGGACAGATACGCAGTATTTT. It yields the protein CASSEWTGRTDTQYF.

This chain links TRBV7-8 with TRBJ2-7; the match to TRBD2 covers 8 bases. This CDR3 has 16 residues. The V and J ends lost 4 bases and 4 bases, in that order; junction bases with no gene match: 12. Germline lookup yields CDR1 SGHVS and CDR2 FQNEAQ. This CDR3 reads CASSWEAGAGLYEQYF. Here the CDR3 DNA reads TGTGCCAGCAGCTGGGAAGCGGGAGCCGGATTGTACGAGCAGTACTTC.

In DNA form, the CDR3 reads TGTGCCAGCAGCTCTGACCCGGGCCAGCCCGACGAAAAACTGTTTTTT. Translation: CASSSDPGQPDEKLFF. The chain employs TRBV5-5 and TRBJ1-4; D remains unclear. CDR3 length: 16 residues. V was shortened by 3 bases and J by 8 bases, with 20 bases between the two germline ends. Germline CDR1 and CDR2: SGHKS and YYEKEE (reference sequence).